A single sample gave rise to the 8 T cell receptor beta chains below, sequenced in a study of blood T cell repertoires in COVID-19 (dated by TCRdb to about 2020). Libraries were constructed by the immunoSEQ multiplex PCR assay. TCRdb holds this immuneACCESS table with in-frame rearrangements only. Some clones are missing; in checked studies, unresolved V genes explain under half, and the rest has no known cause. The sample contains about 130,000 clones, more than 75% of them found a single time. The ten largest clones capture less than 5% of the sample. Sequencing used peripheral blood. These receptors all come from a woman in her 70s with COVID-19, enrolled during active disease.

This rearrangement joins TRBV3-1 (or the pseudogene TRBV3-2) to TRBJ2-6; D possibly corresponds to TRBD2 (5 bases). The length of the CDR3 is 18 residues. V shed 0 bases and J shed 3 bases, with 15 bases lying between them. Germline CDR1 is LGHDT and CDR2 is YNNKEL (reference sequence). The CDR3 sequence: CASSQDLSLRVGANVLTF. The CDR3 coding sequence is TGTGCCAGCAGCCAAGATCTTTCTTTGAGGGTTGGGGCCAACGTCCTGACTTTC.

This clone has more than one count but fewer than ten. This chain joins TRBV11-3 and TRBJ2-3; 12 bases align to TRBD2. J lost 3 bases, V lost 5 bases, and 6 bases had no gene match. The CDR3 sequence is 16 residues long. Per the germline V gene, CDR1 is SGHNT and CDR2 is YENEEA. The CDR3 region has the DNA TGTGCCAGCAGCGATGACGGACTAGCGGGGACAGATACGCAGTATTTT. Encoded protein: CASSDDGLAGTDTQYF.

V gene TRBV7-3 combines with J gene TRBJ2-3; D may be TRBD1 (6 bases). This CDR3 is 18 amino acids long. The germline V gene encodes CDR1 SGHTA and CDR2 FQGTGA. V gave up 1 base and J gave up 2 bases, with 19 bases separating them. The DNA for the CDR3 is TGTGCCAGCAGCTTAAGGGGGCCAACAGGATCCTTCACAGATACGCAGTATTTT. It encodes CASSLRGPTGSFTDTQYF.

V gene TRBV6-2 or TRBV6-3 combines with J gene TRBJ1-5; unclear D gene. Germline V lookup: CDR1 MNHEY, CDR2 SVGEGT. Trimming shortened V by 2 bases and J by 3 bases, and 8 bases separated the two germline ends. The CDR3 contains 14 residues. CDR3 nucleotide sequence: TGTGCCAGCAGTTACGTCGGTTACAATCAGCCCCAGCATTTT. This encodes CASSYVGYNQPQHF.

The rearrangement joins TRBV7-2 to TRBJ1-1, with D tentatively TRBD1 (5 bases). V shed 5 bases and J shed 3 bases, with 10 bases lying between them. In germline, CDR1 is SGHTA, CDR2 FQGNSA. This CDR3 spans 13 amino acids. The CDR3 nucleotides read TGTGCCAGCAGCGAAGGCAGGGACACTGAAGCTTTCTTT. Its translation is CASSEGRDTEAFF.

This clone was found a few times. This chain joins TRBV7-9 and TRBJ1-1; D ambiguous. The CDR3 is made up of 14 amino acids. CDR1 is SEHNR, CDR2 FQNEAQ, per germline (reference sequence). With 2 bases removed from V and 5 bases from J, the gap between germline ends came to 12 bases. In DNA, the CDR3 is TGTGCCAGCAGCTTATTAGATGTACGAACTGAAGCTTTCTTT. Translation gives CASSLLDVRTEAFF.

The chain joins TRBV7-6 to TRBJ1-3, with D maybe TRBD1 (5 bases). CDR3 length: 16 residues. The germline V gene has CDR1 SGHVS and CDR2 FNYEAQ. Trimming stripped 5 bases from V and 4 bases from J, with 18 bases between. For the CDR3, the DNA is TGTGCCAGCAGCCCCTTGGGGAGGGGAGCAGGAAACACCATATATTTT. Protein product: CASSPLGRGAGNTIYF.

The chain employs TRBV9 and TRBJ1-6; TRBD1 aligns across 9 bases. Germline V gene lookup returns CDR1 SGDLS and CDR2 YYNGEE. The trim removed 4 bases at V and 10 bases at J, leaving 6 bases unmatched. CDR3 length equals 14 residues. For the CDR3, the DNA is TGTGCCAGCAGCCCGACAGGGGGAAAATCACCCCTCCACTTT. This codes for CASSPTGGKSPLHF.